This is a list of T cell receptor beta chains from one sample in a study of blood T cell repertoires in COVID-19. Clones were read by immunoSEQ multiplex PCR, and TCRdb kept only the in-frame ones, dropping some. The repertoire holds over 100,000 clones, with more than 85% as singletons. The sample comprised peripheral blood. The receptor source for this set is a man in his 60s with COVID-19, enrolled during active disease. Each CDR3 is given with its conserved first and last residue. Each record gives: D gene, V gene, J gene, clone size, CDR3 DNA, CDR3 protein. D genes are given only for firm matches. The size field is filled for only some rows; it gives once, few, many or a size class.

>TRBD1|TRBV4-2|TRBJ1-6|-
TGTGCCAGCAGCCAAGCGGGACAGGACAATTCACCCCTCCACTTT
CASSQAGQDNSPLHF
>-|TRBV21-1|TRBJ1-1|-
TGTGCCAGCAGCAAAGGGGGGGGAGAAGCTTTCTTT
CASSKGGGEAFF
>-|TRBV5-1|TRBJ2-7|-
TGCGCCAGCAGCCTAACAGGGCCCCCCTCCTACGAGCAGTACTTC
CASSLTGPPSYEQYF
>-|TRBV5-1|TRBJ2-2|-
TGCGCCAGCAGCCCCCAAGAGGTAACCGGGGAGCTGTTTTTT
CASSPQEVTGELFF
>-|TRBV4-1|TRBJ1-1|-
TGCGCCAGCAGCCAAGAATGGGGAGGGGCGAACACTGAAGCTTTCTTT
CASSQEWGGANTEAFF
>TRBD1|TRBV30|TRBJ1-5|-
TGTGCCTGGAGTACAGGGGGAAGTAATCAGCCCCAGCATTTT
CAWSTGGSNQPQHF
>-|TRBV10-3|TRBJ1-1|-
TGTGCCATAGCGGTTTATCCCACTGAAGCTTTCTTT
CAIAVYPTEAFF
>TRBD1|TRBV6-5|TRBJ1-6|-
TGTGCCAGCAGGGACAGGAGGAATTCACCCCTCCACTTT
CASRDRRNSPLHF
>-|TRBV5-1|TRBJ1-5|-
TGCGCCAGCAGCTTGGAGAGCAGGGTTGGGGAGCCCCAGCATTTT
CASSLESRVGEPQHF
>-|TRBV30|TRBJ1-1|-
TGTGCCTGGACTCGGGGAGGAGGAGGCACTGAAGCTTTCTTT
CAWTRGGGGTEAFF
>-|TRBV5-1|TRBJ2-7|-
TGCGCCAGCAGCTTGGGCAGGCCCTACGAGCAGTACTTC
CASSLGRPYEQYF
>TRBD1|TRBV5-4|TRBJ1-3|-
TGTGCCAGCAGCTCGGCGACAGGGAGCAACACCATATATTTT
CASSSATGSNTIYF
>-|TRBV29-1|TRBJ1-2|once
TGCAGCGTTGTCGAAGGGAGGAGATATGGCTACACCTTC
CSVVEGRRYGYTF
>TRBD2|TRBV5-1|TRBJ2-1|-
TGCGCCAGCAGCTTGGGACTAGCGGGGAGGTCCTACAATGAGCAGTTCTTC
CASSLGLAGRSYNEQFF
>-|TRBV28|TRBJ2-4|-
TGTGCCAGCAGCGACAGGTCCAACATTCAGTACTTC
CASSDRSNIQYF
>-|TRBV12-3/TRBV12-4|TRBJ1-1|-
TGTGCCAGCAGTTTGTTACGGAGCACTGAAGCTTTCTTT
CASSLLRSTEAFF
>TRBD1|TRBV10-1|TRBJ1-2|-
TGCGCCAGCAGTCCCGACAGGGGGAGAGGCTACACCTTC
CASSPDRGRGYTF
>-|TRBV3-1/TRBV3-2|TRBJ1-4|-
TGTGCCAGCAGCAGAGGGGGTGCACTGGGTGAAAAACTGTTTTTT
CASSRGGALGEKLFF
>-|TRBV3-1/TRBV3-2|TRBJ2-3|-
TGTGCCAGCAGCCAAACAGGGGGGGGAACAGATACGCAGTATTTT
CASSQTGGGTDTQYF
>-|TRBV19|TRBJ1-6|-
TGTGCCAGTAGCACCGGATTTGCTCTTCGACGGACTTATAATTCACCCCTCCACTTT
CASSTGFALRRTYNSPLHF
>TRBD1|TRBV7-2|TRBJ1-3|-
TGTGCCAGCAGCTTAGATACAGGGGCTTCTGGAAACACCATATATTTT
CASSLDTGASGNTIYF
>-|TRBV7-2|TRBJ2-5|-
TGTGCCAGCAGCCCCTGGGCTAGCCAACAAGAGACCCAGTACTTC
CASSPWASQQETQYF
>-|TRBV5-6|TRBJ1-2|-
TGTGCCAGCAGCTTGGTAGGGAGGAGTAGTAGCTATGGCTACACCTTC
CASSLVGRSSSYGYTF
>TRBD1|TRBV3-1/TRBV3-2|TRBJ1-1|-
TGTGCCAGCAGCCAGGATACAGGGGGTCGTGACACTGAAGCTTTCTTT
CASSQDTGGRDTEAFF
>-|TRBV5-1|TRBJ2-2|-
TGCGCCAGCAGCTTGTCCACGAACACCGGGGAGCTGTTTTTT
CASSLSTNTGELFF
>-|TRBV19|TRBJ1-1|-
TGTGCCAGTAGCCGGACAATCATGAACACTGAAGCTTTCTTT
CASSRTIMNTEAFF
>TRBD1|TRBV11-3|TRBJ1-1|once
TGTGCCAGCAGCGTCCGACAGGGTGAAGCTTTCTTT
CASSVRQGEAFF
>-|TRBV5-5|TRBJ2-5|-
TGTGCCAGCAGCTTGGCCGGAGCTCAAGAGACCCAGTACTTC
CASSLAGAQETQYF
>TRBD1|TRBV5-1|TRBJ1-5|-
TGCGCCAGCAGCTTGGATGGCGGACAGGATAGCAATCAGCCCCAGCATTTT
CASSLDGGQDSNQPQHF
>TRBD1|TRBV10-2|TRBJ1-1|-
TGCGCCAGCAGAGGGGGCGGGACTGAAGCTTTCTTT
CASRGGGTEAFF